Detailed here is one T cell receptor beta chain. Other DNA sequences in the same sample also yield this CDR3. This sample stems from a study of blood T cell repertoires in COVID-19. Study information: From the United States, Italy and Spain came samples of acute and convalescent COVID-19. Sample material is recorded as cDNA or gDNA derived from T cells, B-cell-depleted T cells, or PBMCs.

Here immunoSEQ multiplex PCR was the method, and the copy in TCRdb shows in-frame clones only, minus some. The sample contains around 170,000 clones, roughly 87% of which appear only once. This sequence was found in a woman aged 45-60 years who had recovered from COVID-19. What was sequenced was PBMCs or T cells enriched from blood (not recorded which).

The CDR3 DNA sequence: TGTGCCAGCAGCCGCGGGGGGGATCAGCCCCAGCATTTT. Protein product: CASSRGGDQPQHF. The J gene is TRBJ1-5, the V gene TRBV6-5; D possibly corresponds to TRBD1 (5 bases). Trimming removed 6 bases at V and 5 bases at J, with 11 bases between. This CDR3 comprises 13 residues. CDR1 is MNHEY and CDR2 is SVGAGI in the germline V gene.